One sample yielded the 10 T cell receptor beta chains listed below, sequenced in a study of cytomegalovirus exposure and HLA in healthy donors. With 60 Vbeta and 13 Jbeta primers, the PCR was carried out. The data were produced by immunoSEQ multiplex PCR, yet TCRdb's version contains in-frame clones alone and is incomplete. The repertoire holds 85,000 to 100,000 clones, with around 64% as singletons. Sequenced: PBMCs. The receptors derive from a man in his 60s in good health and CMV-seronegative.

CDR3 bases: TGCGCCAGCAGCCAACCACTACTTACCGGGGAGCCGAACACTGAAGCTTTCTTT. Translating gives CASSQPLLTGEPNTEAFF. The chain uses TRBV4-1 and TRBJ1-1; D is undetermined. Trimming removed 2 bases at V and 1 base at J, with 20 bases between. Germline V lookup: CDR1 MGHRA, CDR2 YSYEKL. CDR3 length equals 18 residues.

This clone was seen only once. This chain joins TRBV7-2 and TRBJ2-1, with TRBD1 identical over 8 bases. Per the germline V gene, CDR1 is SGHTA and CDR2 is FQGNSA. The length of the CDR3 is 15 residues. V trimming: 2 bases; J trimming: 6 bases; junction bases outside the gene matches: 6. Written as DNA, the CDR3 is TGTGCCAGCAGCTTAACAGGGGGTGCCTCCAATGAGCAGTTCTTC. It codes for CASSLTGGASNEQFF.

This rearrangement joins TRBV7-3 to TRBJ2-1; TRBD2 agrees at 12 bases. V trimming: 4 bases; J trimming: 10 bases; junction bases outside the gene matches: 5. Germline lookup yields CDR1 SGHTA and CDR2 FQGTGA. CDR3 length equals 14 residues. The CDR3 loop reads CASSSGTSGLEQFF. DNA for the CDR3: TGTGCCAGCAGCTCCGGGACTAGCGGGTTGGAGCAGTTCTTC.

This clone was seen only once. The chain couples TRBV11-3 to TRBJ2-7; no clear D. The CDR3 length is 15 residues. Germline V lookup: CDR1 SGHNT, CDR2 YENEEA. With 0 bases removed from V and 0 bases from J, the gap between germline ends came to 9 bases. This chain's CDR3 is CASSLDSSSSYEQYF. The DNA for the CDR3 is TGTGCCAGCAGCTTAGATTCGTCCAGCTCCTACGAGCAGTACTTC.

The CDR3 sequence is CATSSGTGGTDTQYF. The CDR3 DNA reads TGTGCCACCAGCAGTGGTACAGGGGGCACAGATACGCAGTATTTT. This chain uses TRBV15 with TRBJ2-3; 7 bases agree with TRBD1. CDR3 length: 15 amino acids. V shed 3 bases and J 1 base; nucleotides not matched to a gene: 4. The V gene's germline CDR1 is LNHNV and CDR2 YYDKDF (reference sequence).

The V and J genes are TRBV6-4 and TRBJ1-2, with no clear D. The CDR3 sequence is 15 residues long. Germline CDR1 MRHNA, CDR2 SNTAGT. With 3 bases removed from V and 2 bases from J, the gap between germline ends came to 13 bases. CDR3 in amino acids: CASSDSGSGNYGYTF. The CDR3 DNA follows: TGTGCCAGCAGTGATTCGGGGTCAGGAAACTATGGCTACACCTTC.

The gene calls are TRBV11-3 and TRBJ2-7; 7 nucleotides match TRBD1. The CDR3 is 15 amino acids. V dropped 6 bases and J dropped 0; count of bases not matched to a gene: 8. Germline V gene lookup returns CDR1 SGHNT and CDR2 YENEEA. CDR3 sequence (DNA): TGTGCCAGCAGTATAGGCCGGGACAGCTCCTACGAGCAGTACTTC. As protein: CASSIGRDSSYEQYF.

The gene calls are TRBV2 and TRBJ2-3, with TRBD2 matching 8 bases. V shed 6 bases and J 7 bases; nucleotides not matched to a gene: 12. CDR1 and CDR2 from the germline V gene are SNHLY and FYNNEI. This CDR3 contains 15 residues. The CDR3 DNA follows: TGTGCCAGCAGGGGGGGAGGGACTAGGAGGAATACGCAGTATTTT. This codes for CASRGGGTRRNTQYF.

The genes are TRBV10-1 and TRBJ2-7; D possibly corresponds to TRBD2 (6 bases). The V end was cut by 0 bases, the J end by 7 bases, with 10 bases between. The length of the CDR3 is 13 residues. Germline values: CDR1 WNHNN, CDR2 SYGVQD (reference sequence). The CDR3 DNA sequence: TGCGCCAGCAGTGAGTCCCCCGGGGGAGAGCAGTACTTC. Protein product: CASSESPGGEQYF.

V gene TRBV13 combines with J gene TRBJ2-1; D is perhaps TRBD2 (5 bases). V was cut by 5 bases and J by 8 bases, with 31 bases left in between. CDR1 PRHDT and CDR2 FYEKMQ come from the germline V gene (reference sequence). This CDR3 region has 19 residues. The chain's CDR3 is CASSRTLSQNSRGWDEQFF. The CDR3 DNA reads TGTGCCAGCAGCCGTACCCTGTCCCAAAACAGTCGGGGATGGGATGAGCAGTTCTTC.